A selection of T cell receptor beta chains follows, all from one sample in a study of Ad26.COV2.S vaccination and SARS-CoV-2 variants. The table came from immunoSEQ multiplex PCR; TCRdb's copy has only in-frame clones and leaves some out. The sample has about 350,000 clones; 80% to 90% are singletons. This sample comprised peripheral blood, obtained in a trial of Ad26.COV2.S vaccine versus placebo. These receptor sequences come from a person between 18 and 65 years old who received the Ad26.COV2.S COVID-19 vaccine or a placebo. Both conserved end residues are part of each CDR3. D genes are given only for firm matches.

J gene: TRBJ1-2
V gene: TRBV7-9
D gene: TRBD1
CDR3 protein: CASSSRADRGFAGYTF

J gene: TRBJ2-2
V gene: TRBV14
D gene: -
CDR3 protein: CASSRPDSTGELFF

J gene: TRBJ1-1
V gene: TRBV28
D gene: -
CDR3 protein: CASSLWQRAFF

J gene: TRBJ1-5
V gene: TRBV28
D gene: TRBD1
CDR3 protein: CASSLTRQGFNQPQHF

J gene: TRBJ2-1
V gene: TRBV9
D gene: TRBD2
CDR3 protein: CASSPRLAGDPYNEQFF

J gene: TRBJ1-1
V gene: TRBV5-1
D gene: TRBD1
CDR3 protein: CASSLVSGGITEAFF

J gene: TRBJ1-6
V gene: TRBV3-1/TRBV3-2
D gene: -
CDR3 protein: CASSQVNNSPLHF

J gene: TRBJ1-1
V gene: TRBV3-1/TRBV3-2
D gene: -
CDR3 protein: CASSQGKARNAEAFF

J gene: TRBJ2-7
V gene: TRBV5-6
D gene: TRBD2
CDR3 protein: CASSLTTSGGPYEQYF

J gene: TRBJ2-1
V gene: TRBV11-2
D gene: TRBD1
CDR3 protein: CASSLLAFRGGEYNEQFF

J gene: TRBJ1-2
V gene: TRBV28
D gene: -
CDR3 protein: CASSSPDTPVTF

J gene: TRBJ1-4
V gene: TRBV25-1
D gene: -
CDR3 protein: CASSEGTSGLEKLFF

J gene: TRBJ1-2
V gene: TRBV5-1
D gene: TRBD1
CDR3 protein: CASSLNPGTGNYGYTF

J gene: TRBJ1-1
V gene: TRBV5-1
D gene: -
CDR3 protein: CASSMIGVGSGTEAFF

J gene: TRBJ2-6
V gene: TRBV4-1
D gene: -
CDR3 protein: CASSQGLGPSGANVLTF

J gene: TRBJ1-6
V gene: TRBV2
D gene: -
CDR3 protein: CASKRAVNSPLHF

J gene: TRBJ1-1
V gene: TRBV5-6
D gene: TRBD1
CDR3 protein: CASSPDRDETEAFF

J gene: TRBJ2-7
V gene: TRBV15
D gene: -
CDR3 protein: CATSSGEGPEQYF

J gene: TRBJ2-7
V gene: TRBV27
D gene: -
CDR3 protein: CASSLSLASYEQYF

J gene: TRBJ2-3
V gene: TRBV12-3/TRBV12-4
D gene: TRBD1
CDR3 protein: CASSYRGTDTQYF

J gene: TRBJ1-6
V gene: TRBV3-1/TRBV3-2
D gene: -
CDR3 protein: CASSQYTGVQYNSPLHF

J gene: TRBJ2-2
V gene: TRBV2
D gene: -
CDR3 protein: CASIGAGELFF

J gene: TRBJ1-5
V gene: TRBV19
D gene: TRBD1
CDR3 protein: CASSRDRGGTQPQHF

J gene: TRBJ2-7
V gene: TRBV7-8
D gene: TRBD1
CDR3 protein: CASSPGTGASPGYF

J gene: TRBJ1-1
V gene: TRBV6-5
D gene: TRBD1
CDR3 protein: CATNGQGAGNTEAFF

J gene: TRBJ2-1
V gene: TRBV7-2
D gene: TRBD1
CDR3 protein: CASSLGQGSYNEQFF

J gene: TRBJ2-5
V gene: TRBV5-1
D gene: TRBD1
CDR3 protein: CASSPGTEEETQYF

J gene: TRBJ2-1
V gene: TRBV7-8
D gene: -
CDR3 protein: CASSHDGPQALYNEQFF

J gene: TRBJ1-1
V gene: TRBV6-6
D gene: TRBD1
CDR3 protein: CASSDRQGTEAFF

J gene: TRBJ2-7
V gene: TRBV7-2
D gene: TRBD2
CDR3 protein: CASSPDFGLAGTSSYEQYF

J gene: TRBJ2-1
V gene: TRBV25-1
D gene: -
CDR3 protein: CASSGDEYNEQFF

J gene: TRBJ2-1
V gene: TRBV7-6
D gene: TRBD2
CDR3 protein: CASSLALAGIANEQFF

J gene: TRBJ1-1
V gene: TRBV29-1
D gene: TRBD1
CDR3 protein: CSVDFSIRGLAFF

J gene: TRBJ1-4
V gene: TRBV5-1
D gene: -
CDR3 protein: CASSLEAGTRNEKLFF

J gene: TRBJ2-7
V gene: TRBV13
D gene: -
CDR3 protein: CASSLRGSYEQYF

J gene: TRBJ2-7
V gene: TRBV7-2
D gene: -
CDR3 protein: CASSLGSGDKQYF

J gene: TRBJ2-1
V gene: TRBV5-1
D gene: TRBD2
CDR3 protein: CASSATSGGNEQFF

J gene: TRBJ2-5
V gene: TRBV5-6
D gene: TRBD1
CDR3 protein: CASSLATGGAQETQYF

J gene: TRBJ2-3
V gene: TRBV10-3
D gene: -
CDR3 protein: CAIQERGVDTQYF

J gene: TRBJ1-2
V gene: TRBV28
D gene: TRBD1
CDR3 protein: CASRARGRFHGYTF

J gene: TRBJ1-2
V gene: TRBV2
D gene: -
CDR3 protein: CASQGSYGYTF

J gene: TRBJ1-3
V gene: TRBV7-9
D gene: -
CDR3 protein: CASSPDPDYDSYSGNTIYF

J gene: TRBJ1-5
V gene: TRBV28
D gene: -
CDR3 protein: CASSLFGGGQPQHF

J gene: TRBJ1-1
V gene: TRBV5-1
D gene: -
CDR3 protein: CASSPTPDGKNTEAFF

J gene: TRBJ1-2
V gene: TRBV5-1
D gene: TRBD1
CDR3 protein: CASSRGDREKTGYTF

J gene: TRBJ2-3
V gene: TRBV24-1
D gene: TRBD1
CDR3 protein: CATSDSGQGGDTQYF

J gene: TRBJ1-2
V gene: TRBV4-1
D gene: -
CDR3 protein: CASSQGANYGYTF

J gene: TRBJ2-5
V gene: TRBV6-5
D gene: TRBD2
CDR3 protein: CASRQDGGETQYF

J gene: TRBJ2-3
V gene: TRBV4-3
D gene: TRBD2
CDR3 protein: CASSQDLPFSGVTDTQYF

J gene: TRBJ2-7
V gene: TRBV29-1
D gene: -
CDR3 protein: CSVEGPGPAYEQYF

J gene: TRBJ2-5
V gene: TRBV6-1
D gene: -
CDR3 protein: CASSEVRETQYF

J gene: TRBJ2-2
V gene: TRBV6-5
D gene: -
CDR3 protein: CASSYSTGATGELFF

J gene: TRBJ2-7
V gene: TRBV5-4
D gene: -
CDR3 protein: CASSSNPAEQYF

J gene: TRBJ1-2
V gene: TRBV7-3
D gene: -
CDR3 protein: CASSLTPGEGYTF

J gene: TRBJ2-5
V gene: TRBV5-6
D gene: TRBD2
CDR3 protein: CASSLTGGETQYF

J gene: TRBJ1-2
V gene: TRBV5-1
D gene: TRBD1
CDR3 protein: CASSLTGSSIYGYTF

J gene: TRBJ2-1
V gene: TRBV5-1
D gene: TRBD2
CDR3 protein: CASSAGLAGGVSQFF